Each of the 17 T cell receptor beta chains below was sequenced from the same sample in a study of blood T cell repertoires in COVID-19. Assay: immunoSEQ multiplex PCR; the TCRdb copy retains only in-frame clones and omits some. Of 150,000 to 200,000 clones detected, roughly 80% appear once; the ten largest clones hold roughly 17%. The sample was peripheral blood. The receptors stem from a man aged 55 to 69 with active or convalescent COVID-19.

This rearrangement joins TRBV28 to TRBJ1-6, with TRBD1 as a possible D gene (5 bases). Germline-derived CDR1 and CDR2 are MDHEN and SYDVKM. V lost 5 bases, J lost 0 bases, and 17 bases lay in between. CDR3 length: 18 residues. CDR3 loop: CASSPRQLVSSYNSPLHF. The CDR3 nucleotides read TGTGCCAGCAGTCCTAGACAGTTAGTGAGCTCCTATAATTCACCCCTCCACTTT.

This chain connects TRBV21-1 to TRBJ1-4. TRBV21-1 represents a pseudogene. The CDR3 length is 21 residues. The CDR3 nucleotides are TGTGCCAGCAGCAAAGGGCGGGGCCGGCAGGAACTGCGTACAACTAATGAAAAACTGTTTTTT. This codes for CASSKGRGRQELRTTNEKLFF.

DNA of the CDR3: TGTGCCAGCAGCCCCACACCGAACACCGGGGAGCTGTTTTTT. This gives the protein CASSPTPNTGELFF. The chain couples TRBV7-7 to TRBJ2-2; D call uncertain. This CDR3 comprises 14 residues. Per the germline V gene, CDR1 is SSHAT and CDR2 is FNYEAQ (reference sequence). The germline V and J ends were trimmed by 5 bases and 0 bases, with 7 bases remaining between them.

This chain uses TRBV19 with TRBJ1-2; D unresolved. Germline V CDR1 and CDR2: LNHDA, SQIVND (reference sequence). With 4 bases removed from V and 13 bases from J, the gap between germline ends came to 16 bases. This CDR3 comprises 12 residues. The CDR3 loop reads CASSTRRTDRTF. The CDR3, as DNA: TGTGCCAGTAGTACCCGACGGACTGACCGCACCTTC.

This sequence joins TRBV21-1 and TRBJ1-1; no check of the table's D call, TRBD1, against the DNA was made. TRBV21-1 corresponds to a pseudogene. CDR3 size: 17 residues. This CDR3 reads CASSKEGLNRVGTEAFF. CDR3 bases: TGTGCCAGCAGCAAAGAAGGCCTTAACAGGGTGGGCACTGAAGCTTTCTTT.

This clone has just a few counts. The chain employs TRBV20-1 and TRBJ2-7, with D possibly being TRBD1 (5 bases). With 3 bases removed from V and 5 bases from J, the gap between germline ends came to 20 bases. Germline V gene data show CDR1 as DFQATT and CDR2 as SNEGSKA (reference sequence). The CDR3 runs 15 residues. The chain's CDR3 is CSASAQGLGQNEQYF. The CDR3 region has the DNA TGCAGTGCTAGTGCCCAGGGCCTCGGTCAGAACGAGCAGTACTTC.

The chain couples TRBV2 to TRBJ2-7; possibly TRBD1 for D (6 bases). The CDR3 covers 12 residues. V was cut by 5 bases and J by 7 bases, with 12 bases left in between. CDR1 SNHLY and CDR2 FYNNEI come from the germline V gene. CDR3 DNA: TGTGCCAGCAGTTCAGGGGCTGGAGAGCAGTACTTC. This gives the protein CASSSGAGEQYF. Full variable domain (remainder filled in from reference TRBV2 and TRBJ2-7): EPEVTQTPSHQVTQMGQEVILRCVPISNHLYFYWYRQILGQKVEFLVSFYNNEISEKSEIFDDQFSVERPDGSNFTLKIRSTKLEDSAMYFCASSSGAGEQYFGPGTRLTVT.

J is TRBJ1-6 and V is TRBV28, with D maybe TRBD1 (6 bases). CDR1 is MDHEN and CDR2 is SYDVKM in the germline V gene. The germline V and J ends were trimmed by 2 bases and 10 bases, with 12 bases remaining between them. There are 14 residues in the CDR3. CDR3 DNA sequence: TGTGCCAGCAGTTTACAGGGGATCGGGTCACCCCTCCACTTT. This sequence encodes CASSLQGIGSPLHF.

In this sample, this clone turned up once. DNA of the CDR3: TGTGCCAGCTCATCTAATGACAGGGGACGGGACACTGAAGCTTTCTTT. Amino acid sequence: CASSSNDRGRDTEAFF. The chain uses TRBV18 and TRBJ1-1; TRBD1 agrees at 8 bases. Looked up from germline, CDR1 is KGHSH and CDR2 is LQKENI. The CDR3 totals 16 residues. Trimming at V came to 5 bases and at J to 3 bases, leaving 11 bases not matched to a gene.

The V call is TRBV30, the J call TRBJ2-2, with D hard to call. Trimming took 2 bases from V and 7 from J, leaving 8 bases between them. The CDR3 totals 12 residues. CDR1 is GTSNPN and CDR2 is SVGIG in the germline V gene (reference sequence). In nucleotides, the CDR3 is TGTGCCTGGAGTATGTCAATCGGGGAGCTGTTTTTT. It specifies CAWSMSIGELFF. The variable domain in full, with the rest retrieved from reference TRBV30 and TRBJ2-2, is SQTIHQWPATLVQPVGSPLSLECTVEGTSNPNLYWYRQAAGRGLQLLFYSVGIGQISSEVPQNLSASRPQDRQFILSSKKLLLSDSGFYLCAWSMSIGELFFGEGSRLTVL.

V usage is TRBV6-6 and J usage is TRBJ1-3, with D tentatively TRBD1 (6 bases). This CDR3 has 15 amino acids. Trimming took off 4 bases at V and 2 bases at J, with 12 bases between the two ends. Germline V lookup: CDR1 MNHNY, CDR2 SVGAGI (reference sequence). CDR3 sequence reads: CASSFGRGTGNTIYF. The CDR3 coding sequence is TGTGCCAGCAGTTTTGGCAGGGGAACTGGAAACACCATATATTTT.

The chain carries TRBV15 and TRBJ2-1; weak D call: TRBD1 (5 bases). There are 13 residues in the CDR3. V shed 3 bases and J shed 4 bases, with 7 bases lying between them. Germline CDR1 LNHNV, CDR2 YYDKDF (reference sequence). In DNA, the CDR3 is TGTGCCACCAGCAGTGGGGCTTACAATGAGCAGTTCTTC. It codes for CATSSGAYNEQFF.

There are many counts of this clone. V usage is TRBV24-1 and J usage is TRBJ2-7; TRBD1 agrees at 7 bases. Trimming removed 4 bases from V and 2 bases from J; junction bases left unmatched: 10. The CDR3 covers 16 residues. Germline loops: CDR1 KGHDR, CDR2 SFDVKD. The CDR3 region is CATSEPTGILTYEQYF. CDR3 nucleotides: TGTGCCACCAGTGAGCCGACAGGGATCCTAACCTACGAGCAGTACTTC.

The V call is TRBV30, the J call TRBJ1-1; weak D call: TRBD1 (6 bases). The V gene's germline CDR1 is GTSNPN and CDR2 SVGIG (reference sequence). Trimming left V 8 bases short and J 3 bases short, with 19 bases between. The length of the CDR3 is 14 residues. The CDR3 loop is CALEGGVSDTEAFF. The CDR3 DNA follows: TGTGCCCTCGAGGGGGGGGTGTCGGACACTGAAGCTTTCTTT.

This chain links TRBV19 with TRBJ2-1; TRBD2 agrees at 10 bases. CDR3 length: 13 residues. V dropped 8 bases and J dropped 8; count of bases not matched to a gene: 6. Germline-derived CDR1 and CDR2 are LNHDA and SQIVND (reference sequence). The CDR3 sequence: CASLAGAGYEQFF. The CDR3 region has the DNA TGTGCCAGTCTAGCGGGAGCAGGGTATGAGCAGTTCTTC. Full variable domain (remainder filled in from reference TRBV19 and TRBJ2-1): DGGITQSPKYLFRKEGQNVTLSCEQNLNHDAMYWYRQDPGQGLRLIYYSQIVNDFQKGDIAEGYSVSREKKESFPLTVTSAQKNPTAFYLCASLAGAGYEQFFGPGTRLTVL.

This clone turned up a few times. The V and J genes are TRBV6-5 and TRBJ1-1; 8 nucleotides agree with TRBD1. The germline V gene has CDR1 MNHEY and CDR2 SVGAGI. This CDR3 has 14 residues. Unmatched junction bases numbered 6, after V lost 5 bases and J lost 4 bases. CDR3 coding DNA: TGTGCCAGCAGTACCGGACAGGGAGGCACTGAAGCTTTCTTT. It specifies CASSTGQGGTEAFF.

In nucleotides, the CDR3 is TGTGCCAGCAGCCCCCCGGCAGGAGGGAGGAGCACAGATACGCAGTATTTT. This sequence encodes CASSPPAGGRSTDTQYF. The V call is TRBV9, the J call TRBJ2-3, with D possibly TRBD2 on 6 matching bases. V shed 4 bases and J shed 0 bases, with 18 bases lying between them. CDR3 length equals 17 residues. Germline CDR1 SGDLS, CDR2 YYNGEE.